The clone carrying this T cell receptor (beta chain) was counted only a few times. Its antigen is as yet unknown. This specimen comes from a study of PD-1 blockade in mismatch repair-deficient tumors. Study details: Enrolled about 2012-2016, patients had progressing, pretreated mismatch repair-deficient cancers of approximately 13 types. Study-level results: Tumor-resident clones, often undetectable pretreatment in blood, expanded then contracted after pembrolizumab.

CDR1 is SGHDN and CDR2 is FVKESK in the germline V gene. The CDR3 spans 12 residues. V was shortened by 1 base and J by 8 bases, with 8 bases between the two germline ends. All patients were mismatch repair deficient, assessed by either PCR or immunohistochemistry. TCRs were sequenced from three patients responding to pembrolizumab. TCRdb keeps only in-frame clones here, not all; method: immunoSEQ multiplex PCR. The top ten hold about 2.6% of the sample, which has fewer than 100,000 clones, over 70% seen once. Sequenced here: peripheral blood, sampled 12 weeks after starting pembrolizumab. The V gene is TRBV14, the J gene TRBJ1-2, with no clear D. The sequence derives from an adult with mismatch repair-deficient cancer. The CDR3: CASSQGIEGYTF. The CDR3 DNA is TGTGCCAGCAGCCAAGGCATAGAAGGCTACACCTTC. The whole variable domain, remainder taken from reference TRBV14 and TRBJ1-2, is EAGVTQFPSHSVIEKGQTVTLRCDPISGHDNLYWYRRVMGKEIKFLLHFVKESKQDESGMPNNRFLAERTGGTYSTLKVQPAELEDSGVYFCASSQGIEGYTFGSGTRLTVV.